Following are 20 T cell receptor beta chains from one sample sequenced in a study of vaccination and CD4 T cells after COVID-19. These TCRs' antigens remain unknown. Cultured CD4+ T-cell DNA underwent Oncomine TCR Beta short-read sequencing. MiXCR, run by TCRdb on the PCR reads, gives a single entry per CDR3 protein. The sample holds 20,000 or so distinct CDR3 sequences, under 30% seen once. Described treatment: roughly nine-day PBMC culture with coronavirus spike peptide pools or control peptides (ViraFEST assay). The sample consisted of cultured CD4+ T cells from blood. These receptors came from a human donor with COVID-19.

The chain has TRBV5-8 and TRBJ2-3; 13 bases fit TRBD2. Germline-derived CDR1 and CDR2 are SGHTS and YDEGEE. The CDR3 has 18 amino acids. The junction had 10 bases not matched to a gene; V was cut back by 0 bases and J by 6 bases. The CDR3 region has the DNA TGTGCCAGCAGCTTGGGAGACCGACTAGCGGGGGGAAGGGATACGCAGTATTTT. Translated: CASSLGDRLAGGRDTQYF.

This clonotype was seen only a few times. The chain uses TRBV28 and TRBJ1-1; 7 bases agree with TRBD1. Unmatched junction bases numbered 8, after V lost 5 bases and J lost 11 bases. Looked up from germline, CDR1 is MDHEN and CDR2 is SYDVKM. This CDR3 spans 12 amino acids. CDR3 DNA: TGTGCCAGCAGTCCTCCAGGGGGGGGGGCTTTCTTT. This codes for CASSPPGGGAFF.

This clonotype was found a few times. The rearrangement links TRBV25-1 to TRBJ1-5, with a possible D match to TRBD1 (5 bases). Looked up from germline, CDR1 is MGHDK and CDR2 is SYGVNS. Trimming shortened V by 9 bases and J by 1 base, and 13 bases separated the two germline ends. The CDR3 contains 14 residues. The CDR3 region is CASSGTPSNQPQHF. The CDR3, as DNA: TGTGCCAGTTCCGGGACGCCGAGCAATCAGCCCCAGCATTTT.

This clonotype showed up just a few times. The CDR3: CATSSARDRVNEKLFF. The CDR3 nucleotides read TGTGCCACCAGCAGTGCCCGGGACAGGGTTAATGAAAAACTGTTTTTT. V gene TRBV15 combines with J gene TRBJ1-4; the match to TRBD1 covers 9 bases. The ends lost 3 bases at V and 4 bases at J; junction bases unmatched: 6. This CDR3 spans 16 amino acids. Germline assignment: CDR1 LNHNV and CDR2 YYDKDF (reference sequence).

The chain is built from TRBV11-3 and TRBJ2-3; TRBD1 matches 12 bases. J was trimmed by 6 bases and V by 1 base; bases with no gene match: 14. The CDR3 has 19 residues. Germline-derived CDR1 and CDR2 are SGHNT and YENEEA. The CDR3 loop reads CASSLVGGTGGWGIDTQYF. The CDR3 DNA follows: TGTGCCAGCAGCTTAGTCGGCGGGACAGGGGGCTGGGGGATTGATACGCAGTATTTT.

This clonotype showed up just a few times. The rearrangement joins TRBV3-1 to TRBJ1-2; possibly TRBD1 for D (5 bases). The CDR3 length is 15 residues. Looked up from germline, CDR1 is LGHDT and CDR2 is YNNKEL (reference sequence). V gave up 0 bases and J gave up 2 bases, with 10 bases separating them. This CDR3 reads CASSQDRGRNYGYTF. Here the CDR3 DNA reads TGTGCCAGCAGCCAAGATCGGGGCAGAAACTATGGCTACACCTTC.

The rearrangement uses TRBV20-1 and TRBJ2-7, with TRBD1 identical over 7 bases. Trimming cost V 6 bases and J 0 bases; bases outside gene matches: 8. Looked up from germline, CDR1 is DFQATT and CDR2 is SNEGSKA (reference sequence). The CDR3 is 14 residues long. The CDR3 is CSAPPAGGSYEQYF. CDR3 sequence (DNA): TGCAGTGCGCCCCCGGCAGGGGGCTCCTACGAGCAGTACTTC.

This chain joins TRBV10-3 and TRBJ1-3; a possible D gene is TRBD1 (6 bases). The CDR3 runs to 15 residues. Trimming took off 2 bases at V and 2 bases at J, with 10 bases between the two ends. Germline V gene data show CDR1 as ENHRY and CDR2 as SYGVKD. The CDR3 coding sequence is TGTGCCATCAGTGAGACAGGGACAACTGGAAACACCATATATTTT. It codes for CAISETGTTGNTIYF.

The chain joins TRBV5-1 to TRBJ1-1, with TRBD1 matching 8 bases. Germline V gene lookup returns CDR1 SGHRS and CDR2 YFSETQ. There are 13 residues in the CDR3. V trimming: 8 bases; J trimming: 5 bases; junction bases outside the gene matches: 8. CDR3 amino acids: CASSTGERTEAFF. The CDR3 DNA reads TGCGCCAGTTCGACAGGGGAAAGGACTGAAGCTTTCTTT.

As DNA, the CDR3 is TGTGCTAGTGGTTTAGGACAGGGGAGGAATGAGCAGTTCTTC. Residues: CASGLGQGRNEQFF. The chain combines TRBV12-5 with TRBJ2-1, with 9 bases that match TRBD1. J was trimmed by 7 bases and V by 3 bases; bases with no gene match: 4. In germline, CDR1 is LGHNT, CDR2 FRNRAP. The CDR3 length is 14 residues.

This chain links TRBV5-1 with TRBJ1-1; 8 nucleotides agree with TRBD1. The germline V gene encodes CDR1 SGHRS and CDR2 YFSETQ. V gave up 3 bases and J gave up 5 bases; unmatched junction bases: 9. CDR3 length equals 15 residues. The CDR3 DNA reads TGCGCCAGCAGCTCTACGGGGACAGGAACAACTGAAGCTTTCTTT. Amino acid sequence: CASSSTGTGTTEAFF.

This clonotype was found a few times. This chain uses TRBV2 with TRBJ2-5; D assignment may be TRBD1 or TRBD2 (5 bases each). The CDR3 loop spans 15 amino acids. The V end was cut by 4 bases, the J end by 6 bases, with 18 bases between. The germline CDR1 and CDR2 sequences are SNHLY and FYNNEI. CDR3 in DNA: TGTGCCAGCAGTGGGGTACCGGGACCAGTACAGACCCAGTACTTC. Its translation is CASSGVPGPVQTQYF.

The chain combines TRBV7-3 with TRBJ2-1, with TRBD2 matching 15 bases. From germline, CDR1 is SGHTA and CDR2 FQGTGA. The trim removed 6 bases at V and 8 bases at J, leaving 5 bases unmatched. This CDR3 comprises 15 residues. The CDR3 loop reads CASRRTSGGGDEQFF. In DNA form, the CDR3 reads TGTGCCAGCAGGCGGACTAGCGGGGGGGGGGATGAGCAGTTCTTC.

This clonotype is categorized as medium-sized (0.01 to 0.1%). The chain joins TRBV20-1 to TRBJ1-2; D is perhaps TRBD1 (6 bases). CDR1 DFQATT and CDR2 SNEGSKA come from the germline V gene (reference sequence). This CDR3 contains 15 residues. Deletions cut 1 base from V and 0 bases from J, with 12 bases between. The CDR3 protein is CSARAPTGTNYGYTF. The CDR3 DNA sequence: TGCAGTGCTAGAGCTCCAACAGGGACTAACTATGGCTACACCTTC.

This clonotype is medium-sized in the sample. This sequence joins TRBV6-2 or TRBV6-3 and TRBJ1-2; 7 bases fit TRBD1. Germline CDR1 and CDR2: MNHEY and SVGEGT. Trimming removed 4 bases from V and 4 bases from J; junction bases left unmatched: 6. The CDR3 extends over 14 amino acids. CDR3 sequence reads: CASSFGDSFYGYTF. In DNA form, the CDR3 reads TGTGCCAGCAGTTTCGGGGACAGCTTCTATGGCTACACCTTC.

The chain uses TRBV29-1 and TRBJ1-1; possible D gene TRBD1, 6 bases. CDR1 SQVTM and CDR2 ANQGSEA come from the germline V gene. The V end was cut by 7 bases, the J end by 1 base, with 16 bases between. The CDR3 extends over 14 amino acids. CDR3 DNA sequence: TGCAGCGGAAAAACAGGGTCGGGGAACACTGAAGCTTTCTTT. This sequence encodes CSGKTGSGNTEAFF.

The sample holds a few counts of this clonotype. The chain links TRBV11-3 to TRBJ2-7, with 9 bases fitting TRBD1. The CDR3 contains 12 residues. CDR1 and CDR2 from the germline V gene are SGHNT and YENEEA. The V gene end was trimmed by 0 bases and the J gene end by 10 bases; junction bases not matched to a gene: 1. The CDR3, as DNA: TGTGCCAGCAGCTTAGAGGGACAGGGTCAGTACTTC. Protein sequence: CASSLEGQGQYF.

The genes are TRBV5-6 and TRBJ1-6; 8 nucleotides match TRBD1. The length of the CDR3 is 16 residues. Germline-derived CDR1 and CDR2 are SGHDT and YYEEEE. V was pared by 4 bases and J by 6 bases, with 9 bases of the junction left unmatched. The CDR3 loop reads CASSRTGFIPNSPLHF. In DNA, the CDR3 is TGTGCCAGCAGCAGGACAGGGTTTATTCCTAATTCACCCCTCCACTTT. The variable domain in full, completed from reference TRBV5-6 and TRBJ1-6, reads DAGVTQSPTHLIKTRGQQVTLRCSPKSGHDTVSWYQQALGQGPQFIFQYYEEEERQRGNFPDRFSGHQFPNYSSELNVNALLLGDSALYLCASSRTGFIPNSPLHFGNGTRLTVT.

The chain has TRBV7-3 and TRBJ1-5; TRBD1 might be the D (5 bases). Trimming stripped 2 bases from V and 2 bases from J, with 19 bases between. The CDR3 length is 18 residues. CDR1 and CDR2 (germline): SGHTA, FQGTGA. The CDR3 sequence is CASSLALLGTAGNQPQHF. CDR3 nucleotides: TGTGCCAGCAGCTTAGCGCTTCTCGGGACTGCTGGCAATCAGCCCCAGCATTTT. Combining the CDR3 with reference TRBV7-3 and TRBJ1-5 gives the whole variable domain GAGVSQTPSNKVTEKGKYVELRCDPISGHTALYWYRQSLGQGPEFLIYFQGTGAADDSGLPNDRFFAVRPEGSVSTLKIQRTERGDSAVYLCASSLALLGTAGNQPQHFGDGTRLSIL.

This clonotype was detected a few times. The chain carries TRBV9 and TRBJ1-2, with 7 positions matching TRBD1. The CDR3 is made up of 15 amino acids. V lost 5 bases, J lost 7 bases, and 14 bases stayed unmatched. CDR1 SGDLS and CDR2 YYNGEE come from the germline V gene. CDR3 DNA: TGTGCCAGCAGGGGGGGACAGTCCTCTTTATTTGGCTACACCTTC. Translated: CASRGGQSSLFGYTF.